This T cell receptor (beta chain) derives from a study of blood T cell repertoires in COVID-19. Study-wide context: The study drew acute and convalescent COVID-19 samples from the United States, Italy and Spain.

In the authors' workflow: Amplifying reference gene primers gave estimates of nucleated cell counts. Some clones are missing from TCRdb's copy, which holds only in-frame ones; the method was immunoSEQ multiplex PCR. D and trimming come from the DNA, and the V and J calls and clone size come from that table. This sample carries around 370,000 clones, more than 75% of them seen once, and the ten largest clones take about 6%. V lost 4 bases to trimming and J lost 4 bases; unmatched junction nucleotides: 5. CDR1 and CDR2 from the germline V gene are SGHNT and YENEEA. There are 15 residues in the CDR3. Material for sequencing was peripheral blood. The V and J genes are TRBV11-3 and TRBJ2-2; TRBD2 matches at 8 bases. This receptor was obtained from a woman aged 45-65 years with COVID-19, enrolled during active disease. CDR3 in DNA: TGTGCCAGCAGCTCACTCGGGACTAGCACCGGGGAGCTGTTTTTT. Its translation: CASSSLGTSTGELFF.